This TCR beta chain came from a study of blood T cell repertoires in COVID-19. This table comes from immunoSEQ multiplex PCR, and its TCRdb copy is limited to in-frame clones, with some not included. The sample lists under 150,000 clones; around 85% were seen once. The CDR3 has 16 residues. CDR1 is SQVTM, CDR2 ANQGSEA, per germline. V shed 3 bases and J 0 bases; nucleotides not matched to a gene: 5. The TCR sequence derives from a woman aged 40 to 55 who had recovered from COVID-19. The sample consisted of PBMCs or T cells enriched from blood (not recorded which). This chain joins TRBV29-1 and TRBJ2-7; 13 positions agree with TRBD2. The CDR3 loop reads CSVEGLAGLTSYEQYF. The CDR3 DNA reads TGCAGCGTTGAGGGACTAGCGGGACTGACCTCCTACGAGCAGTACTTC.